This note documents a single TCR beta chain sequence. With V trimmed by 4 bases and J by 2 bases, 9 bases remained unmatched. The CDR3 length is 16 residues. The germline V gene encodes CDR1 MGHDK and CDR2 SYGVNS. Time point defined: week 3, after first cycle of checkpoint inhibitor. This sample stems from a study of blood T cell dynamics during melanoma immunotherapy. Sequencing was performed with immunoSEQ multiplex PCR; in TCRdb, only in-frame clones are kept and a portion is missing. The sample carries about 15,000 clones, 92% recorded once. The starting material was blood, obtained from a patient treated with checkpoint blockade. This TCR was sampled from a human donor with melanoma. V is TRBV25-1 and J is TRBJ1-1, with TRBD1 matching 8 bases. DNA for the CDR3: TGTGCCAGCAGTGGCCCAGGGACAGGCAGAAACACTGAAGCTTTCTTT. Amino acids: CASSGPGTGRNTEAFF.